The sequence of this T cell receptor beta chain was determined in a study of T cell clonality in common variable immunodeficiency (dated by TCRdb to the mid-2010s). Standard criteria, namely reduction of serum IgG, IgA and/or IgM below the normal range together with specific antibody deficiency, were applied for the diagnosis of CVID. The CVID group comprised about 46 subjects, 15 or so female and 29 male, aged roughly 8 to 65 years with a mean age of 40. Most CVID patients and most healthy controls were of Caucasian heritage. At the time of study participation, every CVID subject had been on replacement immunoglobulin therapy for one year or longer. No CVID subject was ill or taking immunomodulatory or immunosuppressive medication when blood was collected. Heparinized peripheral whole blood samples of about 5 to 8 ml were collected from each donor. Genomic DNA from adults with common variable immune deficiency (CVID) and from healthy adult controls was used for sequencing of TCRbeta CDR3 repertoires. To isolate peripheral blood mononuclear cells, diluted blood was subjected to density centrifugation over Hypaque 1077 or Ficoll-Paque. Genomic DNA was extracted from unsorted mononuclear cells by Qiagen column purification or by a centrifugation-based method.

Summary of the overall study and its limitations: It was noted by the authors that sequencing of the repertoires of T cell subpopulations would be needed to clarify the cause of the increased clonality in CVID. Healthy controls shared more TCRbeta clones with each other than CVID subjects shared among themselves (p < 0.0001). Reportedly, TCRbeta sequences from CVID had fewer deletions and N-nucleotide insertions, and highly modified clones with 13 or more V deletions were absent from CVID. Despite equal DNA input, controls averaged around 80,000 unique sequences per sample versus roughly 30,000 in CVID samples. Differences among patients in the CVID cohort limited the correlations between repertoire features and clinical complications. Increased TCRbeta clonality was found in CVID subjects compared with healthy controls (t-test p = 0.018), with the increase being most characteristic of about a third of subjects.

For sequencing input, CVID and control samples contributed equivalent amounts of genomic DNA. For every sample, a 60 bp segment covering the rearranged TCRbeta CDR3 region was amplified and then sequenced. The immunoSEQ assay, a bias-corrected multiplex PCR combined with high-throughput sequencing, was used to amplify TCRbeta. The original methods were these. Each unique nucleotide sequence was treated as a clone and annotated with V, D and J genes, copy number and frequency. Sequences were labeled productive if in frame, and non-productive if out of frame or containing stop codons. As previously described, clonality was calculated on the basis of Shannon's entropy. The predicted amino acid sequences of productive clones were used to derive the mean CDR3 Kyte-Doolittle hydropathy. The R hclust function was used to hierarchically cluster scaled V gene usage with Manhattan distance and complete linkage. To assess clone sharing by CDR3 amino acid sequence, 12 repertoires per group were resampled over 100 rounds. The repertoires were searched for some 70 published EBV-specific TCRbeta sequences and a few hundred published CMV-specific TCRbeta sequences. A couple of CVID samples yielding fewer than 10,000 sequences were excluded from analysis, leaving more than 35 CVID repertoires. As stored in TCRdb, this immuneACCESS dataset retains in-frame rearrangements with V and J assigned. A fraction of the clones does not appear; measured against another copy, unresolved V genes explain less than half of the discrepancy, and the remainder lacks a known reason. That table is the source of V, J and clone size, and D and trimming were worked out from the DNA. The sample comprises just over 20,000 clones, and every one was counted more than once. The leading ten clones occupy under 2.5% of the sample.

This clone came up many times. The antigen this receptor binds is unknown. The missing CDR3 end, 3 residues past where the read stops, is filled in from the germline J gene. Trimming leaves V shorter by 4 bases and J shorter by 0 bases, with the junction holding 5 bases beyond the gene matches. Reading from cysteine to phenylalanine, the CDR3 counts 15 amino acids. The 36 bases shown cover part of the CDR3, and their frame starts at base 1. Based on the germline V gene, the CDR1 and CDR2 sequences are SQVTM and ANQGSEA. The sample consisted of peripheral blood mononuclear cells. The sequence derives from a human donor with common variable immunodeficiency. The sequence links TRBV29-1 to TRBJ2-1; 8 bases in the junction line up with TRBD2. CDR3 sequence: CSVAQRGSSYNEQFF. The DNA read from the CDR3 is TGCAGCGTTGCACAGCGGGGGAGCTCCTACAATGAG.